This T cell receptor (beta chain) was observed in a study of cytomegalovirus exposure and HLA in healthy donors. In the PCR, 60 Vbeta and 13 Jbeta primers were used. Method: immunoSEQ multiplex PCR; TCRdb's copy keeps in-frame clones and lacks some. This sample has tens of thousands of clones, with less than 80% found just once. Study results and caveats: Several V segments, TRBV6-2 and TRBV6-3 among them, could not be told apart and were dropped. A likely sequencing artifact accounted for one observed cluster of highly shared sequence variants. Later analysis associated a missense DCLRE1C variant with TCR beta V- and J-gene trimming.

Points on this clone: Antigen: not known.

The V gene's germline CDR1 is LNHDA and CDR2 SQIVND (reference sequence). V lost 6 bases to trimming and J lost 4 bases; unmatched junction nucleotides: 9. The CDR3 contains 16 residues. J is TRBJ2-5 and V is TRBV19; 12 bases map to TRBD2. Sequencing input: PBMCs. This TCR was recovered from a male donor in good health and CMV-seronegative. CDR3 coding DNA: TGTGCCAGTAGGAGGACTAGCGGGGCCCAAAGAGAGACCCAGTACTTC. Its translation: CASRRTSGAQRETQYF.